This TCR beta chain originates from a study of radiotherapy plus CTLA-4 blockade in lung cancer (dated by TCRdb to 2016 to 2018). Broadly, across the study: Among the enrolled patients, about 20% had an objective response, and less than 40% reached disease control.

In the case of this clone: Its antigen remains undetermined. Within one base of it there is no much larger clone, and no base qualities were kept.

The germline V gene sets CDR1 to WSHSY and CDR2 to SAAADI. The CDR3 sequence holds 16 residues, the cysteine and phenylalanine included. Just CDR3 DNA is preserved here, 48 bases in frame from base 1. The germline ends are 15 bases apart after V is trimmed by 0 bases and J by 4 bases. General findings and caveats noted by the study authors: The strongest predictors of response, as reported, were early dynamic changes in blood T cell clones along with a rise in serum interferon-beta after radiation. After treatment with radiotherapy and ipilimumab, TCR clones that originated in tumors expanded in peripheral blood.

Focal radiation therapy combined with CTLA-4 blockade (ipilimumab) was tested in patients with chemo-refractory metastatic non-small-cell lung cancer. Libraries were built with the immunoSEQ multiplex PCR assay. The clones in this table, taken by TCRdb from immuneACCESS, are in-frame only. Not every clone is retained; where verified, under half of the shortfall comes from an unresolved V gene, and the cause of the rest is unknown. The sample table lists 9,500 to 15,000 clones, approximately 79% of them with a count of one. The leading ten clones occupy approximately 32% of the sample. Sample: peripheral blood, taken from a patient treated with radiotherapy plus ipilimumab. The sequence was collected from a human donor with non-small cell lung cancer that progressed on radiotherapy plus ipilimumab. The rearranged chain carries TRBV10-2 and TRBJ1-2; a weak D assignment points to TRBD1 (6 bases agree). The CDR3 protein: CASSESTPGAGYGYTF. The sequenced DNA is TGCGCCAGCAGTGAGTCGACTCCAGGGGCGGGCTATGGCTACACCTTC.